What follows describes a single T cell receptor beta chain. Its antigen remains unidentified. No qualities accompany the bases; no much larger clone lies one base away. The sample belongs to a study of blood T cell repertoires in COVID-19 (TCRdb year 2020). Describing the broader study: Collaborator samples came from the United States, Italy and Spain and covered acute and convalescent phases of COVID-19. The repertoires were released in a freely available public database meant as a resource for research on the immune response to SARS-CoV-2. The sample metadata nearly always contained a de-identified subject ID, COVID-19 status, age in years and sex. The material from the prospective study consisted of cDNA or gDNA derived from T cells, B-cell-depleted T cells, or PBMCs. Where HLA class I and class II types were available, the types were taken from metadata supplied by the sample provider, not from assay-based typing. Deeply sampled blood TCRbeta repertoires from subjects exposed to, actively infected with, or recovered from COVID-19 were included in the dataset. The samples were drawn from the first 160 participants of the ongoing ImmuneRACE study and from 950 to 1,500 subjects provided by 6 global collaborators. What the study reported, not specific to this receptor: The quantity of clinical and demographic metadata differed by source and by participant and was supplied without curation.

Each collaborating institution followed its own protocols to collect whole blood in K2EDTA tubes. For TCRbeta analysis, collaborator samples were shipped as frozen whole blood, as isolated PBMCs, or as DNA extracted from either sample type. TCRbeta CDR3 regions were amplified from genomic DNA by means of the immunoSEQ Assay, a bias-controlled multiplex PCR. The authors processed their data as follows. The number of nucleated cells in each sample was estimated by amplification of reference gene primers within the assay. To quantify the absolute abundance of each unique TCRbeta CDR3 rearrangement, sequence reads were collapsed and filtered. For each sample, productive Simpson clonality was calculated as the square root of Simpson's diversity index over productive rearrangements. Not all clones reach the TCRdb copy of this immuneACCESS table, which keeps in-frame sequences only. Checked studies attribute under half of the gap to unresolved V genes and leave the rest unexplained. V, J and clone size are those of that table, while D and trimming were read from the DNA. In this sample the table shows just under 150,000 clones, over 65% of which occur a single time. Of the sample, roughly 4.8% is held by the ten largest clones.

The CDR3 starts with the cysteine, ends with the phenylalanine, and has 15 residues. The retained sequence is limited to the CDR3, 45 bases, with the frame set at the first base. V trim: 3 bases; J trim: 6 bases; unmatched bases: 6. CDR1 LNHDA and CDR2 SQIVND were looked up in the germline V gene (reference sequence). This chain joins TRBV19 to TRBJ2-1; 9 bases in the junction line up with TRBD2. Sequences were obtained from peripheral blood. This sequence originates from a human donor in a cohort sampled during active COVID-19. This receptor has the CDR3 CASSISLAGSNEQFF. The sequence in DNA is TGTGCCAGTAGTATTTCCCTAGCGGGATCCAATGAGCAGTTCTTC.